This TCR beta chain derives from a study of blood T cell repertoires in COVID-19. Turning to the study itself: Nucleic acid was either cDNA or gDNA, and it came from T cells, B-cell-depleted T cells, or PBMCs.

People in the exposed group encountered a COVID-19 case within 2 weeks before entering the study. Germline CDR1 reads MDHEN; CDR2 reads SYDVKM. Between the trimmed V and J ends, which lost 6 bases and 2 bases, there was a span of 13 bases. The length of the CDR3 is 14 residues. Original handling: For nucleated cells, counts were estimated from reference gene primer amplification. Produced via immunoSEQ multiplex PCR; TCRdb's table is partial and in-frame only. Clonal size and the V and J genes are those of that table, whereas D and trimming came from the DNA. Here the sample spans some 240,000 clones, around 90% being singletons.

The clonotype comes from a woman aged 40 to 50 who had been exposed to COVID-19. Input material: PBMCs or T cells enriched from blood (not recorded which). This chain uses TRBV28 with TRBJ2-5, with a possible D match to TRBD2 (7 bases). In nucleotides, the CDR3 is TGTGCCAGCAGCCCTGGGGGGGCTCAAGAGACCCAGTACTTC. Translation gives CASSPGGAQETQYF.